This T cell receptor (beta chain) was obtained from a study of CD8+ T cells in alopecia areata. In the study overall: Tofacitinib treatment spanned 6 to 18 months, with 6 months off drug afterward.

The study, taken as a whole, reports: Patients shared TCRs less clearly than mice did, possibly for HLA-related reasons.

It was cDNA, reverse transcribed from extracted RNA, that served as the sequencing template. TCRdb's copy holds only in-frame clones and misses some; the assay was immunoSEQ multiplex PCR. Of over 120,000 clones in the sample, approximately 51% are singletons; the top ten hold 0.99%. Cell sorting on a FACSAria was used to separate CD4+ and CD8+ T cells from the PBMCs. Of note for this clone: Its cognate antigen is unknown.

The CDR3 sequence is 13 residues long. Trimming took 5 bases from V and 9 from J, leaving 14 bases between them. The germline V gene encodes CDR1 SNHLY and CDR2 FYNNEI. The starting material was CD4+ T cells sorted from blood, obtained at week 0. This TCR came from a human donor with alopecia areata. This rearrangement joins TRBV2 to TRBJ2-1; D unresolved. The CDR3 spells CASSPTVRLEQFF. DNA for the CDR3: TGTGCCAGCAGTCCGACGGTTAGACTTGAGCAGTTCTTC.